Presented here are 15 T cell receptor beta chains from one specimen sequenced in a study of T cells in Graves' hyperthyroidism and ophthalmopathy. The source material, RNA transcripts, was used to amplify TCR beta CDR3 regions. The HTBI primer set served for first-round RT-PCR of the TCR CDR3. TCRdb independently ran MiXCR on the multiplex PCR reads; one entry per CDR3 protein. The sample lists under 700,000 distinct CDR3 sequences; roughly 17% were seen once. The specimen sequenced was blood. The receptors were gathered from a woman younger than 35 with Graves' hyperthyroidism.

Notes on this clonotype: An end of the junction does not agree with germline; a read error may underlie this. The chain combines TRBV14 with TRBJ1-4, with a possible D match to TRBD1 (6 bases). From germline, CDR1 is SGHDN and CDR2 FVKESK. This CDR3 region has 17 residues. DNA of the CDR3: TGTGCCAGCAGCCAAGACAGGGGCTTTGCAACTAATGAAAAACTGCTTTTT. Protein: CASSQDRGFATNEKLLF. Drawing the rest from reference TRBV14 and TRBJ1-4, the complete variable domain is EAGVTQFPSHSVIEKGQTVTLRCDPISGHDNLYWYRRVMGKEIKFLLHFVKESKQDESGMPNNRFLAERTGGTYSTLKVQPAELEDSGVYFCASSQDRGFATNEKLLFGSGTQLSVL.

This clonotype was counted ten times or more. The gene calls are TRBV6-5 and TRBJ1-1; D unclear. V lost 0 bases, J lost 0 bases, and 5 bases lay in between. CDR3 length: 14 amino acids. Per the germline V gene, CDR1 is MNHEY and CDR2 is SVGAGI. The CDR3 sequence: CASSYSAVNTEAFF. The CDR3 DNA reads TGTGCCAGCAGTTACTCTGCAGTGAACACTGAAGCTTTCTTT.

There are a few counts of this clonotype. For the CDR3, the DNA is TGTGCCACCAGCCCAGAGTTGGTCAGGGGCCACAATGAGCAGTTCTTC. Its protein is CATSPELVRGHNEQFF. This sequence joins TRBV15 and TRBJ2-1, with D tentatively TRBD1 (6 bases). With 5 bases removed from V and 5 bases from J, the gap between germline ends came to 19 bases. The CDR3 contains 16 residues. Germline CDR1 reads LNHNV; CDR2 reads YYDKDF (reference sequence).

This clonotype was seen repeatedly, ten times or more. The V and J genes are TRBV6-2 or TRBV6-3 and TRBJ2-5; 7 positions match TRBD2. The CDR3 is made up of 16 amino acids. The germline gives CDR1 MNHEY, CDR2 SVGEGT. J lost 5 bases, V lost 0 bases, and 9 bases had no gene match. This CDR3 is CASSYSGGGPRETQYF. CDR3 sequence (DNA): TGTGCCAGCAGTTACTCTGGGGGAGGGCCACGGGAGACCCAGTACTTC.

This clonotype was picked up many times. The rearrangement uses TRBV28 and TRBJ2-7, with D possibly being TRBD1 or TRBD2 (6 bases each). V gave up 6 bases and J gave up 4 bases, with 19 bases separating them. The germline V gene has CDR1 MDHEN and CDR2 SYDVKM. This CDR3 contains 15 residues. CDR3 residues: CASRTQTGASYEQYF. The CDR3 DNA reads TGTGCCAGCAGGACCCAGACGGGGGCGTCGTACGAGCAGTACTTC. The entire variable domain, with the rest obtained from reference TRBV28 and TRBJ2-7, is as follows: DVKVTQSSRYLVKRTGEKVFLECVQDMDHENMFWYRQDPGLGLRLIYFSYDVKMKEKGDIPEGYSVSREKKERFSLILESASTNQTSMYLCASRTQTGASYEQYFGPGTRLTVT.

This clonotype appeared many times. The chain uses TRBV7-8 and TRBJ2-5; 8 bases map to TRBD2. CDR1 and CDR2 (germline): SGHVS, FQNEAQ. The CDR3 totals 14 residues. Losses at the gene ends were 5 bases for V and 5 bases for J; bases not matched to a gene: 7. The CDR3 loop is CASSTRGAGETQYF. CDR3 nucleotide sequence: TGTGCCAGCAGCACGCGGGGGGCCGGCGAGACCCAGTACTTC.

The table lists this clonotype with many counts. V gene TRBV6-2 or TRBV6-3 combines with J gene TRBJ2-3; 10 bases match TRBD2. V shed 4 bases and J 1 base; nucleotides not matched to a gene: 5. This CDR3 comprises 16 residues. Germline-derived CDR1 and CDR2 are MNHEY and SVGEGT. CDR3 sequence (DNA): TGTGCCAGCAGTTTTCCGCTAGCGGGGGGCACAGATACGCAGTATTTT. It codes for CASSFPLAGGTDTQYF.

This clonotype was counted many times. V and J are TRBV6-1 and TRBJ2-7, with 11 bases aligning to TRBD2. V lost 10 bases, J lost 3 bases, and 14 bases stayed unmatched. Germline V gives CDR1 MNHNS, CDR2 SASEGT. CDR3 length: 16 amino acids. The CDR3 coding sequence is TGTGCCACCCGGAGGGTACTAGCGGGAGAAAACTACGAGCAGTACTTC. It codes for CATRRVLAGENYEQYF.

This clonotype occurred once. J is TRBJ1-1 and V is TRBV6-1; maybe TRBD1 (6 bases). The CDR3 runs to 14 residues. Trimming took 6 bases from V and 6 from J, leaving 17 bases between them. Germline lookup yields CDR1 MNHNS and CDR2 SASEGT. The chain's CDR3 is CASRGFRGGAEAFF. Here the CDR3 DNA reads TGTGCCAGCAGGGGGTTCAGGGGAGGAGCTGAAGCTTTCTTT.

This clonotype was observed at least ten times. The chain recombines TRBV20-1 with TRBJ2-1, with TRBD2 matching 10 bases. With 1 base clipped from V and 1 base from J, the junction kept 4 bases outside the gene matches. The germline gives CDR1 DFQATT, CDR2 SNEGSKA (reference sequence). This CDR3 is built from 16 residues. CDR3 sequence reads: CSARGSSGGSYNEQFF. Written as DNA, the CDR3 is TGCAGTGCTAGAGGGTCTAGCGGGGGATCCTACAATGAGCAGTTCTTC.

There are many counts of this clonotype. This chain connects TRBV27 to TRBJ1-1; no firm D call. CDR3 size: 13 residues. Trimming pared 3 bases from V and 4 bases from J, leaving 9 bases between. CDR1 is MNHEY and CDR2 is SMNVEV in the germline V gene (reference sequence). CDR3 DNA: TGTGCCAGCAGTTTCCGGGGTTTCACTGAAGCTTTCTTT. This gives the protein CASSFRGFTEAFF.

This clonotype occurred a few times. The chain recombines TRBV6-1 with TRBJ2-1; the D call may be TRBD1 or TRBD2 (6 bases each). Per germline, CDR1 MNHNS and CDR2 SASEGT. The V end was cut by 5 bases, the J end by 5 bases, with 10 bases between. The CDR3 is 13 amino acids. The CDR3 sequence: CASSRGQHNEQFF. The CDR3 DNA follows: TGTGCCAGCAGTCGGGGGCAGCACAATGAGCAGTTCTTC.

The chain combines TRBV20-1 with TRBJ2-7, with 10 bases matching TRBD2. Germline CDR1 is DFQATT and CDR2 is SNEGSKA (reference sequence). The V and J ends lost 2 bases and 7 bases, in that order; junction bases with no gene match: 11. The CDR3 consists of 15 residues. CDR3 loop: CSARPTSGPWGEQYF. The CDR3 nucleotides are TGCAGTGCTAGACCGACTAGCGGGCCTTGGGGGGAGCAGTACTTC.

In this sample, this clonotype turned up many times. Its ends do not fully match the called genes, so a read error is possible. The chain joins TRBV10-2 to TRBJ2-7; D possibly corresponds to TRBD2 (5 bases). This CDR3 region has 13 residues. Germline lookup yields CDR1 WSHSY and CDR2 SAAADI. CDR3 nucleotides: TGTGCCAGCAGTGGTGGAGGCGTCTACGAGCAGTACTTC. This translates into CASSGGGVYEQYF.

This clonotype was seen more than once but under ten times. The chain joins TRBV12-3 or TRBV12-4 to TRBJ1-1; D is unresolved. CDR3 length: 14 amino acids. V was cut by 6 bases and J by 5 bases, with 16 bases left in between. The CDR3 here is CASSGLRTLTEAFF. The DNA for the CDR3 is TGTGCCAGCAGCGGGCTTAGGACCTTAACTGAAGCTTTCTTT.